Following are 20 T cell receptor beta chains from one sample sequenced in a study of healthy donors' naive CD4 and CD8 T cells. TCR libraries were built from 450 to 650 ng of total RNA by linear amplification. MiXCR was run by TCRdb on the reads, yielding one entry per CDR3 protein. The table has roughly 200,000 distinct CDR3 sequences, over 60% seen once; the top ten hold about 2.3%. The sequenced sample consisted of naive CD4+ and CD8+ T cells sorted from blood, pooled from several donors. The receptors were gathered from a pool of human donors in good health; the sample pools cells from several healthy donors.

The chain couples TRBV27 to TRBJ2-7; D unresolved. Germline-derived CDR1 and CDR2 are MNHEY and SMNVEV (reference sequence). The ends were cut back, 0 bases at V and 3 bases at J, with 6 bases in the middle. This CDR3 comprises 13 residues. CDR3 DNA sequence: TGTGCCAGCAGTTTATCAGATAGCTACGAGCAGTACTTC. Translation: CASSLSDSYEQYF.

The genes are TRBV13 and TRBJ2-3; possibly TRBD2 for D (5 bases). The CDR3 sequence is 16 residues long. Germline loops: CDR1 PRHDT, CDR2 FYEKMQ (reference sequence). Trimming took 8 bases from V and 0 from J, leaving 18 bases between them. As DNA, the CDR3 is TGTGCCAGCGACACGGTGGGAGCGGAGAGCACAGATACGCAGTATTTT. Amino acids: CASDTVGAESTDTQYF.

With respect to this clonotype: The junction departs from the called germline gene at one end, perhaps through a read error. The V call is TRBV29-1, the J call TRBJ1-6, with D tentatively TRBD1 (6 bases). Germline V lookup: CDR1 SQVTM, CDR2 ANQGSEA. This CDR3 contains 14 residues. The CDR3 loop reads CSVQEDSGNSPLHF. The CDR3, as DNA: TGCAGCGTTCAAGAGGACAGCGGGAATTCACCCCTCCACTTT.

The V call is TRBV11-2, the J call TRBJ2-7; D remains ambiguous. Germline CDR1 SGHAT, CDR2 FQNNGV. Trimming took off 1 base at V and 6 bases at J, with 10 bases between the two ends. This CDR3 contains 13 residues. In nucleotides, the CDR3 is TGTGCCAGCAGCTTAGCGGGTTCGGGCGAGCAGTACTTC. This codes for CASSLAGSGEQYF.

This chain joins TRBV2 and TRBJ2-5; tentative D call: TRBD1 (6 bases). CDR1 is SNHLY, CDR2 FYNNEI, per germline. The V and J ends lost 6 bases and 0 bases respectively, with 14 bases between them. CDR3 length: 15 residues. CDR3 nucleotides: TGTGCCAGCAGCGCTACAGGGTCGTACCAAGAGACCCAGTACTTC. Translated, it gives CASSATGSYQETQYF.

The rearrangement uses TRBV29-1 and TRBJ2-7; 9 nucleotides agree with TRBD2. The ends lost 6 bases at V and 1 base at J; junction bases unmatched: 4. The V gene's germline CDR1 is SQVTM and CDR2 ANQGSEA. CDR3 length: 13 residues. The CDR3 sequence is CSVATSGSYEQYF. The CDR3 region has the DNA TGCAGCGTGGCGACTAGCGGTTCCTACGAGCAGTACTTC.

The V and J genes are TRBV19 and TRBJ2-7, with D perhaps assigned TRBD1 or TRBD2 (6 bases each). This CDR3 spans 13 amino acids. V was clipped by 4 bases and J by 5 bases, with 12 bases between them. Germline lookup yields CDR1 LNHDA and CDR2 SQIVND (reference sequence). In DNA, the CDR3 is TGTGCCAGTAGTACTAGGGGGGTCCACGAGCAGTACTTC. Translating it yields CASSTRGVHEQYF.

The J gene is TRBJ2-7, the V gene TRBV6-5; D is unresolved. CDR1 and CDR2 from the germline V gene are MNHEY and SVGAGI. Trimming left V 6 bases short and J 7 bases short, with 19 bases between. This CDR3 has 14 residues. Written as DNA, the CDR3 is TGTGCCAGCAGCAGAACCTCCAGGATGGGAGAGCAGTACTTC. Amino acid sequence: CASSRTSRMGEQYF.

The chain joins TRBV5-1 to TRBJ2-5, with TRBD2 matching over 7 bases. CDR1 is SGHRS and CDR2 is YFSETQ in the germline V gene. The V gene end was trimmed by 9 bases and the J gene end by 0 bases; junction bases not matched to a gene: 14. There are 16 residues in the CDR3. The CDR3 DNA is TGCGCCACACACGTGGGAGCGGGAACTCACCAAGAGACCCAGTACTTC. Translating it yields CATHVGAGTHQETQYF. The whole variable domain, filled in from reference TRBV5-1 and TRBJ2-5, reads KAGVTQTPRYLIKTRGQQVTLSCSPISGHRSVSWYQQTPGQGLQFLFEYFSETQRNKGNFPGRFSGRQFSNSRSEMNVSTLELGDSALYLCATHVGAGTHQETQYFGPGTRLLVL.

The CDR3, as DNA: TGTGCCAGCAGCTTAGGGTTAGCCGGCGGAAACATTCAGTACTTC. Protein: CASSLGLAGGNIQYF. The chain links TRBV11-2 to TRBJ2-4; D is unclear. The CDR3 length is 15 residues. The ends were cut back, 1 base at V and 6 bases at J, with 13 bases in the middle. Germline V CDR1 and CDR2: SGHAT, FQNNGV.

The chain uses TRBV6-5 and TRBJ1-6; D is undetermined. The CDR3 covers 15 residues. Per germline, CDR1 MNHEY and CDR2 SVGAGI. V was shortened by 5 bases and J by 0 bases, with 8 bases between the two germline ends. CDR3 in DNA: TGTGCCAGCAGTCGACAACGCTCCTATAATTCACCCCTCCACTTT. Residues: CASSRQRSYNSPLHF.

The V and J genes are TRBV30 and TRBJ2-7; 9 bases map to TRBD1. The V and J ends lost 2 bases and 4 bases, in that order; junction bases with no gene match: 12. Per the germline V gene, CDR1 is GTSNPN and CDR2 is SVGIG (reference sequence). The CDR3 loop spans 16 amino acids. This CDR3 reads CAWSQASDRGGYEQYF. DNA for the CDR3: TGTGCCTGGAGTCAAGCCTCGGACAGGGGCGGGTACGAGCAGTACTTC.

This chain joins TRBV5-5 and TRBJ2-1; 9 bases are a match to TRBD2. Trimming at V came to 1 base and at J to 8 bases, leaving 7 bases not matched to a gene. The CDR3 has 15 residues. CDR1 is SGHKS, CDR2 YYEKEE, per germline (reference sequence). The CDR3 loop reads CASSLYSSGVDEQFF. DNA for the CDR3: TGTGCCAGCAGCTTGTATTCTAGCGGGGTGGATGAGCAGTTCTTC.

The V and J genes are TRBV6-5 and TRBJ2-7; D perhaps matches TRBD1 (6 bases). V shed 5 bases and J shed 3 bases, with 14 bases lying between them. The germline CDR1 and CDR2 sequences are MNHEY and SVGAGI. This CDR3 is built from 14 residues. CDR3 in amino acids: CASSGRDNLYEQYF. CDR3 in DNA: TGTGCCAGCAGTGGCCGGGACAACCTCTACGAGCAGTACTTC.

The CDR3: CASRSGTPNQPQHF. The CDR3 DNA is TGTGCCAGCAGAAGTGGGACACCTAATCAGCCCCAGCATTTT. The J gene is TRBJ1-5, the V gene TRBV12-3 or TRBV12-4, with D possibly TRBD1 on 6 matching bases. CDR3 length: 14 residues. V shed 6 bases and J shed 4 bases, with 13 bases lying between them.

V usage is TRBV19 and J usage is TRBJ2-7; tentative D call: TRBD1 (5 bases). The CDR3 contains 15 residues. Trimming took off 3 bases at V and 2 bases at J, with 14 bases between the two ends. Germline V lookup: CDR1 LNHDA, CDR2 SQIVND (reference sequence). This CDR3 reads CASSMGQGSTYEQYF. The CDR3 DNA reads TGTGCCAGTAGTATGGGGCAGGGCTCGACCTACGAGCAGTACTTC.

This clonotype appeared a few times. DNA of the CDR3: TGCAGCGTCGGACATTTACTGAACACTGAAGCTTTCTTT. Its translation: CSVGHLLNTEAFF. The rearrangement uses TRBV29-1 and TRBJ1-1, with D possibly being TRBD1 (5 bases). V was cut by 6 bases and J by 0 bases, with 11 bases left in between. This CDR3 is 13 amino acids long. Germline V gives CDR1 SQVTM, CDR2 ANQGSEA.

As DNA, the CDR3 is TGCAGCGTCATACAGGGGTGGGAGCAGTACGTC. Its translation is CSVIQGWEQYV. This chain connects TRBV29-1 to TRBJ2-7, with 7 bases lining up with TRBD1. The germline V gene encodes CDR1 SQVTM and CDR2 ANQGSEA. The CDR3 has 11 residues. Trimming at V came to 6 bases and at J to 7 bases, leaving 6 bases not matched to a gene.

This sequence joins TRBV27 and TRBJ1-1; D perhaps matches TRBD1 (6 bases). The CDR3 sequence is 15 residues long. The germline V gene has CDR1 MNHEY and CDR2 SMNVEV (reference sequence). V gave up 0 bases and J gave up 3 bases, with 11 bases separating them. The CDR3 loop reads CASSLSRQAYTEAFF. For the CDR3, the DNA is TGTGCCAGCAGTTTATCCAGACAGGCGTACACTGAAGCTTTCTTT.

The chain carries TRBV6-5 and TRBJ2-7, with a tentative D call TRBD1 (5 bases). V was trimmed by 5 bases and J by 2 bases, leaving 7 bases between them. Germline V CDR1 and CDR2: MNHEY, SVGAGI. The CDR3 has 12 residues. This CDR3 reads CASSPDTYEQYF. The CDR3 DNA sequence: TGTGCCAGCAGTCCGGACACCTACGAGCAGTACTTC.